The rows below give T cell receptor beta chains drawn from one sample of a study of early T cells in non-severe SARS-CoV-2 infection. TCRdb processed the 5' RACE reads anew with MiXCR; each CDR3 protein has one entry. The sample has some 30,000 distinct CDR3 sequences; about 4.6% are singletons. The source material was whole blood. Receptors were obtained from an adult who was a healthcare worker with PCR-confirmed SARS-CoV-2 infection or an uninfected control (not recorded which). The CDR3 runs from the conserved cysteine through the conserved F or W. The D gene is left open where the match is weak. Expanded clones get a size class; other rows say once, few or many, or leave the size out.

>TRBJ2-3|16|NA|many|TRBV29-1
CSVEDIEGGRADTQYF
TGCAGCGTTGAAGATATCGAGGGGGGGCGAGCAGATACGCAGTATTTT
>TRBJ2-3|12|NA|NA|TRBV6-1
CASNHVTDTQYF
TGTGCCAGCAATCACGTAACAGATACGCAGTATTTT
>TRBJ1-5|15|TRBD1|few|TRBV6-1
CASSDPDRGYQPQHF
TGTGCCAGCAGTGACCCGGACAGGGGGTATCAGCCCCAGCATTTT
>TRBJ1-3|15|NA|many|TRBV10-1
CASSWRVSSGNTIYF
TGCGCCAGCAGTTGGCGTGTTTCCTCTGGAAACACCATATATTTT
>TRBJ1-5|20|NA|few|TRBV12-3/TRBV12-4
CASRPTAPPRGRRGNQPQHF
TGTGCCAGCAGGCCAACGGCCCCACCAAGAGGCAGGAGGGGCAATCAGCCCCAGCATTTT
>TRBJ2-7|14|NA|NA|TRBV12-2
CASRSGLASYEQYF
TGTGCAAGTCGCTCGGGACTGGCTTCCTACGAGCAGTACTTC
>TRBJ1-3|15|NA|NA|TRBV18
CASSPPIGPGNTIYF
TGTGCCAGCTCACCACCAATAGGGCCTGGAAACACCATATATTTT
>TRBJ1-4|12|NA|many|TRBV30
CAWSPGAEKLFF
TGTGCCTGGAGTCCAGGGGCCGAGAAACTGTTTTTT
>TRBJ2-1|15|TRBD2|NA|TRBV11-2
CASNSRGAGGGEQFF
TGTGCCAGTAACTCCAGGGGAGCGGGGGGCGGTGAGCAGTTCTTC
>TRBJ1-1|14|NA|many|TRBV5-1
CASSLVPQNTEAFF
TGCGCCAGCAGCTTGGTTCCGCAGAACACTGAAGCTTTCTTT
>TRBJ2-2|14|TRBD1|many|TRBV18
CASSHGQVTGELFF
TGTGCCAGCTCACACGGACAGGTCACCGGGGAGCTGTTTTTT
>TRBJ1-1|14|NA|NA|TRBV5-1
CASSYRDMNTEAFF
TGCGCCAGCAGCTACAGGGATATGAACACTGAAGCTTTCTTT
>TRBJ2-7|13|NA|many|TRBV4-2
CASSVRTGGEQYF
TGTGCCAGCAGCGTACGGACTGGGGGCGAGCAGTACTTC
>TRBJ1-4|14|NA|many|TRBV20-1
CSASRGPGNEKLFF
TGCAGTGCTAGTCGGGGCCCGGGTAATGAAAAACTGTTTTTT
>TRBJ2-5|17|TRBD2|NA|TRBV5-1
CASSRWGIAGILETQYF
TGCGCCAGCAGCCGCTGGGGCATAGCGGGAATCTTGGAGACCCAGTACTTC
>TRBJ2-7|14|TRBD2|many|TRBV12-3/TRBV12-4
CASSGLAGAYEQYF
TGTGCCAGCAGCGGACTAGCGGGGGCCTACGAGCAGTACTTC
>TRBJ2-7|14|TRBD1|many|TRBV7-2
CASSSRDRGSEQYF
TGTGCCAGCAGCTCCCGGGACAGGGGCTCCGAGCAGTACTTC
>TRBJ2-4|12|NA|many|TRBV12-3/TRBV12-4
CASSSWDRVLYF
TGTGCCAGCAGTTCTTGGGACCGGGTTTTATACTTC
>TRBJ1-1|12|NA|many|TRBV29-1
CSVMTGVAEAFF
TGCAGCGTGATGACAGGCGTTGCTGAAGCTTTCTTT
>TRBJ2-6|15|NA|many|TRBV7-9
CASSSVSSGANVLTF
TGTGCCAGCAGCTCAGTGAGCTCTGGGGCCAACGTCCTGACTTTC
>TRBJ2-1|14|TRBD2|many|TRBV5-1
CASSLLAAGDEQFF
TGCGCCAGCAGCTTGCTAGCGGCCGGGGATGAGCAGTTCTTC
>TRBJ2-7|12|NA|few|TRBV20-1
CSAREGAYEQYF
TGCAGTGCTAGAGAGGGGGCCTACGAGCAGTACTTC
>TRBJ2-3|14|NA|many|TRBV12-3/TRBV12-4
CASSSPKVPDTQYF
TGTGCCAGCAGTTCACCGAAGGTTCCAGATACGCAGTATTTT
>TRBJ2-7|14|TRBD1|many|TRBV12-5
CASGPGQGIYEQYF
TGTGCTAGTGGTCCCGGACAGGGAATATACGAGCAGTACTTC
>TRBJ2-4|14|NA|NA|TRBV20-1
CSARQDKAKNIQYF
TGCAGTGCTAGACAGGACAAAGCCAAAAACATTCAGTACTTC
>TRBJ2-2|20|TRBD2|many|TRBV7-9
CASSEGTSGRASVSTGELFF
TGTGCCAGCAGCGAGGGGACTAGCGGGAGGGCTTCGGTGAGCACCGGGGAGCTGTTTTTT
>TRBJ1-5|14|NA|many|TRBV5-1
CASSLPKGNQPQHF
TGCGCCAGCAGCTTACCCAAGGGGAATCAGCCCCAGCATTTT
>TRBJ2-1|12|TRBD1|many|TRBV29-1
CSVVRGHNEQFF
TGCAGCGTTGTAAGGGGGCACAATGAGCAGTTCTTC
>TRBJ2-5|12|TRBD2|few|TRBV7-9
CASESGGETQYF
TGTGCCAGCGAGTCGGGGGGAGAGACCCAGTACTTC
>TRBJ1-1|15|TRBD1|few|TRBV5-1
CASSRDRLFNTEAFF
TGCGCCAGCAGTCGGGACAGGCTCTTTAACACTGAAGCTTTCTTT
>TRBJ2-6|13|NA|few|TRBV12-3/TRBV12-4
CASSVSGANVLTF
TGTGCCAGCAGCGTATCTGGGGCCAACGTCCTGACTTTC
>TRBJ1-1|13|NA|many|TRBV3-1
CASRSTGDTEAFF
TGTGCCAGCAGATCCACGGGGGACACTGAAGCTTTCTTT
>TRBJ2-7|13|TRBD1|many|TRBV12-3/TRBV12-4
CASSSGTGREQYF
TGTGCCAGCAGCTCGGGGACAGGGCGCGAGCAGTACTTC